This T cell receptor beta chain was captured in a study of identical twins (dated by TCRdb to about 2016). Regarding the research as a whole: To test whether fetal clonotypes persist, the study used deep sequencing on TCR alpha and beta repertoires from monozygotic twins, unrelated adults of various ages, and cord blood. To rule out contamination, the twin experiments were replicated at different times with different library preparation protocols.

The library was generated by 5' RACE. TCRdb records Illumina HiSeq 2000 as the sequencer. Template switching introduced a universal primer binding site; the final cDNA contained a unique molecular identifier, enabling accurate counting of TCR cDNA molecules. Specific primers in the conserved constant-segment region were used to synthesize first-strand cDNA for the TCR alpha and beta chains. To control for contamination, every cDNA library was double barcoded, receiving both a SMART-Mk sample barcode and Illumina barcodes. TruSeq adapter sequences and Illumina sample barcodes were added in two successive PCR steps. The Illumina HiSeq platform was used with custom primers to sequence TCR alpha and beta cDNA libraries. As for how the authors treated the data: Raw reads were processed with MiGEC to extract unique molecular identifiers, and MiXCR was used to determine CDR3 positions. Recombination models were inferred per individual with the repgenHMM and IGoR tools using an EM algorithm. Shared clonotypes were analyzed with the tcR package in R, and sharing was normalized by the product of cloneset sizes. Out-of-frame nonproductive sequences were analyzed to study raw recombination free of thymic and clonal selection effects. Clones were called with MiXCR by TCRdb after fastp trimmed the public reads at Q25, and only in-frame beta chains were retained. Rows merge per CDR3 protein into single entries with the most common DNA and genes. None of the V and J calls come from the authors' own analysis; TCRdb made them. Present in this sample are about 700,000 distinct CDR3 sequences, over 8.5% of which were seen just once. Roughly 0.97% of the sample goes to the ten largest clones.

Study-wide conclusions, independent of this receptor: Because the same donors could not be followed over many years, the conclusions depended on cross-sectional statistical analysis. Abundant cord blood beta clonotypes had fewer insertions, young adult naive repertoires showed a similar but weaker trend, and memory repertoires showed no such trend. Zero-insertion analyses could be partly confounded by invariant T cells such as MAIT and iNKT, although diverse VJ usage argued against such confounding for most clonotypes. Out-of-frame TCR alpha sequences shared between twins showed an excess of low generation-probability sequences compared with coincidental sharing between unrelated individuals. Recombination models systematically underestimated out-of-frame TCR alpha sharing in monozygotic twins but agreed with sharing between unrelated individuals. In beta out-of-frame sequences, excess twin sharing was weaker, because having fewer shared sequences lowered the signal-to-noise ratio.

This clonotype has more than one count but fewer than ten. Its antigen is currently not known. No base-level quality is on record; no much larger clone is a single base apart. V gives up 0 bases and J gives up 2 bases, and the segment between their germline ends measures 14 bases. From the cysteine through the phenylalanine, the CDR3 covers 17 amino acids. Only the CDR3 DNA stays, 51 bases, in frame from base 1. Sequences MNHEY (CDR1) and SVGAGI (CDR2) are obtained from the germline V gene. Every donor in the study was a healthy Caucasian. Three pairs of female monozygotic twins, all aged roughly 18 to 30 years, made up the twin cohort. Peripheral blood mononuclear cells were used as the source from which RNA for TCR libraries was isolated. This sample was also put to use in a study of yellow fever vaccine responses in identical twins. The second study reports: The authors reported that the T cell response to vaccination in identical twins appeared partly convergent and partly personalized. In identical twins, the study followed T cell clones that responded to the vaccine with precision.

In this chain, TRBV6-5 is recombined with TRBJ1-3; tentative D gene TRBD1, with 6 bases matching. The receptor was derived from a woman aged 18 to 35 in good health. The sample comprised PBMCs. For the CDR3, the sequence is CASSYSLGSGAGNTIYF. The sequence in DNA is TGTGCCAGCAGTTACTCACTGGGCTCAGGGGCTGGAAACACCATATATTTT.